The clone carrying this T cell receptor (beta chain) showed up just once. Its antigen is currently unknown. The sample comes from a study of T cells in tuberculosis. Study context: CD1B tetramers identified T cells specific for mycobacterial lipid GMM. In South Africa, adults with active tuberculosis were compared with IGRA-negative and latently infected IGRA-positive adolescents.

The data were produced by immunoSEQ multiplex PCR, yet TCRdb's version contains in-frame clones alone and is incomplete. In the table there are about 28,000 clones, nearly 90% of which are singletons. This CDR3 is 14 amino acids long. Germline CDR1 reads LNHDA; CDR2 reads SQIVND (reference sequence). Trimming at V came to 1 base and at J to 6 bases, leaving 5 bases not matched to a gene. On average about 100,000 T cells per donor were immunosequenced. Study-level results: The TCR-beta difference was not significant; alpha differences partly reflected length.

Sequenced material: PBMCs. The rearrangement joins TRBV19 to TRBJ2-7, with TRBD1 identical over 8 bases. The source of this sequence is a donor aged 5 to 30 with latent tuberculosis or without tuberculosis infection. The CDR3 DNA is TGTGCCAGTAGTATAGGAGAGGGGACAGGCGAGCAGTACTTC. Translating gives CASSIGEGTGEQYF.